This TCR beta chain was sequenced for a study of beta chain features in type 1 diabetes. Overall study: Examined across all samples were roughly 100 million sorted cells.

V was trimmed by 0 bases and J by 2 bases, leaving 11 bases between them. Germline assignment: CDR1 SGHDT and CDR2 YYEEEE. The CDR3 has 15 residues. Study-level findings and limits: Equally in patients and controls, PCR might preferentially amplify shorter templates. A definitive answer on HLA type influencing TCRB rearrangement was not reached here.

In this sample, this clone turned up a few times. What it binds is not known. Isolation of CD4+ naive, central memory, regulatory and stem cell-like memory cells was achieved by sorting via CD45RO/CCR7/CD25/CD127/CD95/CD27. Expressed TCRB transcripts were sequenced because the isolated RNA had all been reverse transcribed beforehand. Using immunoSEQ multiplex PCR, the repertoire was profiled, and TCRdb retains in-frame clones only, with some absent. The repertoire holds about 320,000 clones, 13% to 15% seen once, with over 5.5% in the top ten. This receptor was taken from a young man in good health. The V gene is TRBV5-6, the J gene TRBJ2-5; no clear D gene. Sequencing was carried out using central memory CD4+ T cells from blood. The CDR3 DNA reads as TGTGCCAGCAGCTTGGGGTTGGGTAAACAAGAGACCCAGTACTTC. Its protein is CASSLGLGKQETQYF.